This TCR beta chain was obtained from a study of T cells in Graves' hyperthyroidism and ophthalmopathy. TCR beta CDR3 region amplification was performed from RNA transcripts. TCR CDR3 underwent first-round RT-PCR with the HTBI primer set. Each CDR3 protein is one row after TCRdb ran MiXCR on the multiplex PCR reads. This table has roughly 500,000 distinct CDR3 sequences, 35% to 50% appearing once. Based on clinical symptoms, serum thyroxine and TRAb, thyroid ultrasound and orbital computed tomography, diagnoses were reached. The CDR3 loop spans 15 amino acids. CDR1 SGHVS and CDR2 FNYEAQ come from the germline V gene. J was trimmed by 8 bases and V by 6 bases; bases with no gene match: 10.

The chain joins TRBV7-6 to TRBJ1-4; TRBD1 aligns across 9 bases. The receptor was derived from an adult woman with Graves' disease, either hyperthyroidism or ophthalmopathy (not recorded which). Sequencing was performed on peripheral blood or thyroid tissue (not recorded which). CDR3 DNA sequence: TGTGCCAGCAGGGGGACAGGGAACACCGGGGAAAAACTGTTTTTT. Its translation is CASRGTGNTGEKLFF.